Each of the 19 T cell receptor beta chains below was sequenced from the same sample in a study of response to subunit inactivated influenza vaccine. Each CDR3 protein is one row after TCRdb ran MiXCR on the RT-PCR reads. The sample contains approximately 310,000 distinct CDR3 sequences, about a fifth of which appear only once. Sequenced material: PBMCs from blood, taken about 20 months after vaccination. The receptors shown here come from a man between 50 and 70 years old who received an inactivated influenza vaccine.

The chain joins TRBV3-1 to TRBJ1-2; D remains unclear. V was shortened by 4 bases and J by 5 bases, with 17 bases between the two germline ends. Germline-derived CDR1 and CDR2 are LGHDT and YNNKEL (reference sequence). The CDR3 has 15 amino acids. In nucleotides, the CDR3 is TGTGCCAGCAGCCTCCTTGCGGCCAGCAAGTATGGCTACACCTTC. Amino acid sequence: CASSLLAASKYGYTF.

This clonotype has a handful of counts. The J gene is TRBJ1-5, the V gene TRBV2; D might be TRBD1 (5 bases). The germline V gene has CDR1 SNHLY and CDR2 FYNNEI. The CDR3 runs 15 residues. V lost 6 bases, J lost 0 bases, and 12 bases lay in between. DNA of the CDR3: TGTGCCAGCAGGATGGACAACCTTAGCAATCAGCCCCAGCATTTT. As protein: CASRMDNLSNQPQHF. The full variable domain, rest sourced from reference TRBV2 and TRBJ1-5, is EPEVTQTPSHQVTQMGQEVILRCVPISNHLYFYWYRQILGQKVEFLVSFYNNEISEKSEIFDDQFSVERPDGSNFTLKIRSTKLEDSAMYFCASRMDNLSNQPQHFGDGTRLSIL.

The chain uses TRBV20-1 and TRBJ2-3; 15 bases map to TRBD2. The junction had 7 bases not matched to a gene; V was cut back by 5 bases and J by 1 base. In germline, CDR1 is DFQATT, CDR2 SNEGSKA (reference sequence). The CDR3 extends over 17 amino acids. CDR3 sequence (DNA): TGCAGTGCTTCCGGGACTAGCGGGAGGTGGGGCACAGATACGCAGTATTTT. Its protein is CSASGTSGRWGTDTQYF.

The chain uses TRBV12-3 or TRBV12-4 and TRBJ1-2, with 11 bases lining up with TRBD1. This CDR3 has 15 amino acids. Losses at the gene ends were 1 base for V and 5 bases for J; bases not matched to a gene: 3. For the CDR3, the DNA is TGTGCCAGCAGTTTAGGGACAGGGGGCGTTTATGGCTACACCTTC. Protein product: CASSLGTGGVYGYTF.

This clonotype occurred a few times. The CDR3: CASSYSPGGQLNEQFF. DNA of the CDR3: TGTGCCAGCAGTTACTCCCCCGGGGGTCAACTCAATGAGCAGTTCTTC. The chain employs TRBV6-5 and TRBJ2-1; D might be TRBD2 (6 bases). Per germline, CDR1 MNHEY and CDR2 SVGAGI. CDR3 size: 16 residues. The germline V and J ends were trimmed by 0 bases and 6 bases, with 15 bases remaining between them.

In its sample, this clonotype was seen a few times. The V gene is TRBV7-6, the J gene TRBJ1-5, with D unresolved. The CDR3 contains 14 residues. Germline CDR1 is SGHVS and CDR2 is FNYEAQ. The V end lost 4 bases, the J end lost 9 bases, and 16 bases lay between the germline ends. CDR3 coding DNA: TGTGCCAGCAGCTCCCGGGATTCGGGTGGGCCCCAGCATTTT. It encodes CASSSRDSGGPQHF.

This clonotype has at least ten counts. The rearrangement links TRBV10-3 to TRBJ1-6; the match to TRBD1 covers 8 bases. Germline V lookup: CDR1 ENHRY, CDR2 SYGVKD. V lost 0 bases to trimming and J lost 10 bases; unmatched junction nucleotides: 5. The CDR3 is 15 residues long. In DNA, the CDR3 is TGTGCCATCAGTGAGTCGGCCAGGGGGCCCTCACCCCTCCACTTT. Amino acid sequence: CAISESARGPSPLHF.

This clonotype came up a few times. The chain couples TRBV4-3 to TRBJ1-6; D not resolved. Germline V gene data show CDR1 as LGHNA and CDR2 as YSLEER. The CDR3 consists of 15 residues. The V end lost 1 base, the J end lost 9 bases, and 13 bases lay between the germline ends. The CDR3 DNA follows: TGCGCCAGCAGCCAAGGATGGGGAGTAATTTCACCCCTCCACTTT. Its protein product is CASSQGWGVISPLHF.

This chain links TRBV29-1 with TRBJ2-3; D ambiguous. The CDR3 contains 12 residues. Germline V lookup: CDR1 SQVTM, CDR2 ANQGSEA. The V end lost 4 bases, the J end lost 0 bases, and 5 bases lay between the germline ends. CDR3 protein: CSVGVSTDTQYF. Here the CDR3 DNA reads TGCAGCGTTGGTGTCAGCACAGATACGCAGTATTTT.

The chain uses TRBV5-6 and TRBJ1-1; D may be TRBD1 (6 bases). Germline CDR1 reads SGHDT; CDR2 reads YYEEEE. V dropped 6 bases and J dropped 4 bases, with 19 bases sitting between them. There are 15 residues in the CDR3. The CDR3 DNA sequence: TGTGCCAGCAACACCGGGTATAGGGGGTTCACTGAAGCTTTCTTT. Its translation: CASNTGYRGFTEAFF.

The chain uses TRBV20-1 and TRBJ1-2; TRBD1 is a possible D gene (5 bases). Trimming stripped 3 bases from V and 0 bases from J, with 14 bases between. Germline CDR1 and CDR2: DFQATT and SNEGSKA (reference sequence). The CDR3 is made up of 15 amino acids. CDR3 bases: TGCAGTGCTAGTGAACCGGGACGTACTAACTATGGCTACACCTTC. Protein: CSASEPGRTNYGYTF.

This clonotype was counted ten times or more. This sequence joins TRBV7-8 and TRBJ1-1; D is unresolved. Trimming removed 3 bases from V and 7 bases from J, with 21 bases in between. This CDR3 comprises 16 residues. Germline CDR1 SGHVS, CDR2 FQNEAQ. This chain's CDR3 is CASSLSAAPYLFEAFF. The CDR3 DNA follows: TGTGCCAGCAGCTTGTCGGCGGCCCCGTACCTCTTTGAAGCTTTCTTT.

This clonotype was found a few times. The chain has TRBV7-9 and TRBJ1-3; tentatively, D is TRBD1 (6 bases). Germline values: CDR1 SEHNR, CDR2 FQNEAQ (reference sequence). The CDR3 is 14 amino acids. Deletions cut 5 bases from V and 4 bases from J, with 12 bases between. The CDR3 DNA reads as TGTGCCAGCAGCCACAGGGCTAACGGAAACACCATATATTTT. Translated, it gives CASSHRANGNTIYF.

The chain is built from TRBV7-2 and TRBJ2-3; no reliable D call. The germline V and J ends were trimmed by 1 base and 1 base, with 6 bases remaining between them. Looked up from germline, CDR1 is SGHTA and CDR2 is FQGNSA. The CDR3 is made up of 14 amino acids. CDR3 DNA sequence: TGTGCCAGCAGCTTAGGCGTAGGCACAGATACGCAGTATTTT. Translation gives CASSLGVGTDTQYF.

At least ten counts were recorded for this clonotype. The chain is built from TRBV5-1 and TRBJ1-5; 9 positions agree with TRBD1. V was pared by 4 bases and J by 6 bases, with 14 bases of the junction left unmatched. Germline CDR1 reads SGHRS; CDR2 reads YFSETQ. The CDR3 has 17 residues. This chain's CDR3 is CASSPGPRTGDSQPQHF. The CDR3 DNA reads TGCGCCAGCAGCCCCGGTCCTCGGACAGGGGACTCTCAGCCCCAGCATTTT.

With regard to this clonotype: Germline and junction disagree at one end, which may indicate a read error. V and J are TRBV7-2 and TRBJ2-1; D not resolved. The CDR3 runs 11 residues. CDR1 is SGHTA, CDR2 FQGNSA, per germline. CDR3 in amino acids: CASILYNEQFF. CDR3 nucleotides: TGTGCCAGCATCTTATACAATGAGCAGTTCTTC.

This clonotype was recorded only once. At one end the junction does not follow the germline gene, possibly because of a read error. The V and J genes are TRBV6-1 and TRBJ2-1, with D maybe TRBD2 (5 bases). There are 14 residues in the CDR3. The V gene's germline CDR1 is MNHNS and CDR2 SASEGT. The CDR3 DNA sequence: TGTGCCATCAGTGAAGCGGACTCCTACAATGAGCAGTTCTTC. Protein: CAISEADSYNEQFF.

The chain employs TRBV5-6 and TRBJ2-5, with 8 positions matching TRBD2. The germline gives CDR1 SGHDT, CDR2 YYEEEE. The CDR3 runs 15 residues. The V and J ends lost 4 bases and 5 bases, in that order; junction bases with no gene match: 10. The CDR3 loop is CASSPTTSVSETQYF. In DNA, the CDR3 is TGTGCCAGCAGCCCTACGACTAGCGTTTCGGAGACCCAGTACTTC.

V gene TRBV7-2 combines with J gene TRBJ2-7; 10 nucleotides line up with TRBD2. The length of the CDR3 is 16 residues. Germline CDR1 SGHTA, CDR2 FQGNSA. The junction had 11 bases not matched to a gene; V was cut back by 5 bases and J by 4 bases. CDR3 in DNA: TGTGCCAGCAGCCGGGTCGCAGCGGGAGGGTTGTACGAGCAGTACTTC. This sequence encodes CASSRVAAGGLYEQYF. Variable domain in full (rest from reference TRBV7-2 and TRBJ2-7): GAGVSQSPSNKVTEKGKDVELRCDPISGHTALYWYRQSLGQGLEFLIYFQGNSAPDKSGLPSDRFSAERTGGSVSTLTIQRTQQEDSAVYLCASSRVAAGGLYEQYFGPGTRLTVT.